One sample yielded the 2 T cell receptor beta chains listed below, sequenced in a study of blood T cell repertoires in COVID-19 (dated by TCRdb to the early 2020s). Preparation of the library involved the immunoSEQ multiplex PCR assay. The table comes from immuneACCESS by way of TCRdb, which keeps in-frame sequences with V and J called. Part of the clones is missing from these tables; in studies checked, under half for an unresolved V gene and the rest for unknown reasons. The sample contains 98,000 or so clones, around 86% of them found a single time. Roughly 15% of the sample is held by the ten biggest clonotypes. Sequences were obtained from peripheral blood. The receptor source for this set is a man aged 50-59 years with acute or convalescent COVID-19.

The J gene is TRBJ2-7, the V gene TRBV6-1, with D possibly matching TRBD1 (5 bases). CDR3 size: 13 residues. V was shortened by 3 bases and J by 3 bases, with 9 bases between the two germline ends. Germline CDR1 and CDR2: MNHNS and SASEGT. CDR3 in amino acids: CASSDSGYYEQYF. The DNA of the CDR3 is TGTGCCAGCAGTGATTCAGGGTACTACGAGCAGTACTTC.

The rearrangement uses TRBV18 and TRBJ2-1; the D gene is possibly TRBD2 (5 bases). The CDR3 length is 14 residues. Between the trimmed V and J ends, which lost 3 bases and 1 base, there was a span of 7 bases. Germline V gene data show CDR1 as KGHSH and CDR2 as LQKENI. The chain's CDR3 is CASSPRESYNEQFF. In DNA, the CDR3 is TGTGCCAGCTCACCGAGGGAGTCCTACAATGAGCAGTTCTTC.